By sample share, the clone carrying this T cell receptor beta chain is medium-sized. TCRdb reanalyzed the PCR reads via MiXCR. The repertoire has about 16,000 clones, around a quarter of them found once; the top ten carry approximately 8%. The data originate from a study of metastatic and nonmetastatic thyroid tumors. V lost 7 bases and J lost 5; bases outside the gene matches: 15. CDR3 length equals 16 residues. Each patient came to thyroid surgery without any prior treatment (of any kind). The sample taken for sequencing was tumor tissue. The chain is built from TRBV12-3 or TRBV12-4 and TRBJ2-7; the match to TRBD2 covers 9 bases. The clonotype was recovered from a female donor with papillary thyroid cancer or a benign thyroid nodule (not recorded which). Some clones in this sample may be carry-over from other donors' samples. The CDR3 reads CASTESGRSRRDEQYF. CDR3 bases: TGTGCCAGCACCGAGAGCGGGAGGTCTCGGAGGGACGAGCAGTACTTC.